This is a list of T cell receptor beta chains from one sample in a study of T cell clusters in autoimmune cytopenias. TCRdb processed the multiplex PCR reads again and assigns one entry to each CDR3 protein, with no DNA. Its clone listing holds more than 3,000 distinct CDR3 sequences. Sequencing was performed on peripheral blood. The source of these receptors is a human donor with an autoimmune cytopenia or autoimmune hepatitis (not recorded which). CDR3s include the opening cysteine and the closing phenylalanine or tryptophan. Fields, in order: J gene, V gene, clone size, CDR3 protein. Size values are once, few and many counts, or a class for expanded clones, and some rows have none.

TRBJ1-6,TRBV6-5,medium-sized,CASSDGTVVNSPLHF
TRBJ2-7,TRBV12-3/TRBV12-4,.,CASCSGTSSSYEQYF
TRBJ2-1,TRBV5-6,medium-sized,CASSLVLGLQFF
TRBJ2-7,TRBV6-6,medium-sized,CASGLAGGVYEQYF
TRBJ2-1,TRBV6-5,medium-sized,CASVLASGGYNEQFF
TRBJ1-5,TRBV24-1,.,CATSLGDQPQHF
TRBJ1-5,TRBV15,medium-sized,CATSRDLGQEKPQHF
TRBJ2-2,TRBV6-2/TRBV6-3,medium-sized,CASRQRTKRQGAGTGELFF
TRBJ2-5,TRBV18,medium-sized,CASSPRGGAGQETQYF
TRBJ1-2,TRBV12-3/TRBV12-4,medium-sized,CASSFSAGGNNYGYTF
TRBJ2-3,TRBV5-4,medium-sized,CASSREIAGDTQYF
TRBJ2-7,TRBV29-1,medium-sized,CSVMVGQYEQYF
TRBJ2-2,TRBV19,.,CASKGAGGLTGELFF
TRBJ1-5,TRBV5-5,.,CASSCAGRNQPQHF
TRBJ1-5,TRBV6-5,.,CASSRDREKPQHF
TRBJ1-5,TRBV18,.,CASSPTGNNQHQHF
TRBJ1-2,TRBV6-5,medium-sized,CASTEWDRGYGYTF
TRBJ2-2,TRBV30,.,CASTAGGYTGELFF